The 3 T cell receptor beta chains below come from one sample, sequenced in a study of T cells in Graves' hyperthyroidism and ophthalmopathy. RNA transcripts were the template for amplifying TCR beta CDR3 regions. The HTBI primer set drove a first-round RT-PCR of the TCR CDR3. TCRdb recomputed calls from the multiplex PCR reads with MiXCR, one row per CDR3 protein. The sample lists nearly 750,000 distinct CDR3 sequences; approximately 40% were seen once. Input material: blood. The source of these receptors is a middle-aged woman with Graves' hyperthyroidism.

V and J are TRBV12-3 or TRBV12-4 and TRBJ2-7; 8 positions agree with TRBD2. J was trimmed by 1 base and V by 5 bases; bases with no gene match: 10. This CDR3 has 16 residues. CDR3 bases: TGTGCCAGCAGTCCCCCCACTAGCGGCTGGTCCTACGAGCAGTACTTC. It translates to CASSPPTSGWSYEQYF.

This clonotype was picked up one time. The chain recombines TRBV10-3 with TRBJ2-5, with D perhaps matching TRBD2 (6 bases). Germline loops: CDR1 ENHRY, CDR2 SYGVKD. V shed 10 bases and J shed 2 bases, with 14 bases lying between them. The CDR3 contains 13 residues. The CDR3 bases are TGTGCCAGCGGAGGAGGGCCTCAAGAGACCCAGTACTTC. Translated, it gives CASGGGPQETQYF.

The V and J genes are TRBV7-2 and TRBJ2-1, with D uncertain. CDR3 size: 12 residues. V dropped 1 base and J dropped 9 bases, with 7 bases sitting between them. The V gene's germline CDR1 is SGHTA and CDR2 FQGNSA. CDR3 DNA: TGTGCCAGCAGCTTAGGGATTAGTGAGCAGTTCTTC. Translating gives CASSLGISEQFF.